This T cell receptor (beta chain) was sequenced in a study of T cells after yellow fever vaccination. The germline V gene has CDR1 SGHVS and CDR2 FQNEAQ. J lost 3 bases, V lost 0 bases, and 4 bases had no gene match. The CDR3 consists of 16 residues. Template-switching 5'RACE yielded the TCR cDNA; a universal primer site and UMIs were added in the process. TCRdb itself ran the 5' RACE reads through MiXCR, one entry per CDR3 protein. The sample shows about 300,000 distinct CDR3 sequences, 8.5% to 10% of them seen only once. The specimen comprised CD4+ T cells sorted from PBMCs, sampled 5 days after the yellow fever booster vaccination. The receptor comes from a man in his late teens or twenties who received the YFV17D yellow fever vaccine. The V and J genes are TRBV7-8 and TRBJ2-2; TRBD2 agrees at 7 bases. Written as DNA, the CDR3 is TGTGCCAGCAGCTTAGCTGGGGGGGGGGACACCGGGGAGCTGTTTTTT. Amino acid sequence: CASSLAGGGDTGELFF.